This entry describes one T cell receptor (beta chain). Germline assignment: CDR1 LGHNT and CDR2 FRNRAP. This CDR3 contains 15 residues. Trimming took off 6 bases at V and 1 base at J, with 15 bases between the two ends. In the authors' workflow: Nucleated cell number was recorded as an estimate derived from reference gene primer amplification. Using immunoSEQ multiplex PCR, the repertoire was profiled, and TCRdb retains in-frame clones only, with some absent. V and J calls and clone size are copied from that table; D and trimming were computed from the DNA. Here the sample spans roughly 230,000 clones, approximately 81% being singletons. This entry comes from a study of blood T cell repertoires in COVID-19.

This sequence joins TRBV12-5 and TRBJ1-1, with a tentative D call TRBD1 (5 bases). This clonotype was sampled from a woman older than 75 with acute or convalescent COVID-19. What was sequenced was peripheral blood. The CDR3 region has the DNA TGTGCTAGTGGCCCGGGGGGGGTGGCGAACACTGAAGCTTTCTTT. Amino acid sequence: CASGPGGVANTEAFF.